A selection of T cell receptor beta chains follows, all from one sample in a study of somatic mutations in cytotoxic T cells in rheumatoid arthritis. The table came from immunoSEQ multiplex PCR; TCRdb's copy has only in-frame clones and leaves some out. The table has some 11,000 clones, roughly four fifths seen once. The sample consisted of CD8+ T cells sorted from blood. The receptors were gathered from an older woman with rheumatoid arthritis. Each CDR3 is given with its conserved first and last residue. The D gene is left open where the match is weak.

v_call d_call cdr3_aa
TRBV7-6 - CASSPTANTGELFF
TRBV5-4 TRBD2 CASSHTFSGRAWDEQFF
TRBV7-9 TRBD1 CASSPDRGDEQFF
TRBV7-9 - CASSYRVSNTGELFF
TRBV6-5 - CASSLLEDGGDEQFF
TRBV5-1 TRBD2 CASRTSGGLNEQFF
TRBV5-1 - CASSFEPEANEQFF
TRBV6-5 - CASSYSLGSGQPQHF
TRBV4-1 TRBD1 CASSLGQGIMDTEAFF
TRBV9 TRBD1 CANSSTGTGGNEQFF
TRBV5-4 TRBD2 CASSSSPGLADYNEQFF
TRBV11-2 - CASSPLGGRTEAFF
TRBV29-1 TRBD2 CSVELAGGGDTQYF
TRBV19 TRBD1 CASSIPYRDRDEANYGYTF
TRBV30 - CAWSDLGGGYTF
TRBV7-9 - CASTQGSHTEAFF
TRBV6-5 - CASSPLGWGTEQFF
TRBV4-1 TRBD2 CASSQEASGTSGNREQFF
TRBV5-5 - CASSVDEKLFF
TRBV27 TRBD1 CASSFQGDWAYGYTF
TRBV6-1 - CASSLNGGSTPQHF
TRBV9 - CASSPTAGPNLHEQYF
TRBV5-1 - CASSIQGYEQYF
TRBV7-9 - CASSSIQEEQYF
TRBV9 - CASSGFGGTNEKLFF
TRBV28 - CASSRVQGDIQPQHF
TRBV29-1 TRBD1 CSVMTGIYEQYF
TRBV12-5 TRBD1 CASGPGEGANYGYTF
TRBV4-1 TRBD2 CASSRAGSADTQYF
TRBV28 TRBD1 CASRDSTQPLEQYF
TRBV14 TRBD1 CASSFEQGAFYGYTF
TRBV27 - CASSSEGSYEQYF
TRBV27 TRBD2 CASSLGTSGIYEQYF
TRBV19 - CASISAGAEQFF
TRBV10-1 TRBD2 CASSEGGGLASSYNEQFF
TRBV7-9 TRBD2 CASSPGLAGGPRDNEQFF
TRBV7-8 - CASSFRAGPYEQYF
TRBV6-1 - CASATASSYNEQFF
TRBV4-1 - CASSQERGAGYGYTF
TRBV7-9 TRBD1 CASSFPGQGTDTQYF
TRBV5-6 - CASSFGAGEQYF
TRBV28 - CASSPNTEQGNEQYF
TRBV7-9 - CASSFPSSQETQYF
TRBV5-6 TRBD2 CASSLGAGVGETQYF
TRBV19 TRBD1 CASSTGGYEQYF
TRBV9 - CASREDSSYGYTF
TRBV7-9 - CASSLGLTLTGELFF
TRBV2 - CASNPSRGGSYEQYF
TRBV28 TRBD1 CASSFRGGQGFSRYNEQFF
TRBV5-8 TRBD2 CASSLETSGIYEQYF
TRBV7-8 TRBD1 CASSANRGYSGNTIYF
TRBV5-4 TRBD2 CASSPLTSGLSTGELFF
TRBV29-1 TRBD1 CSVPGQGNYGYTF
TRBV7-9 - CASSLERSGFEAFF
TRBV5-4 TRBD2 CASSSPGTSRVAGYNEQFF